The clone carrying this T cell receptor beta chain has more than one count but fewer than ten. Its antigen is unidentified. This entry comes from a study of blood T cells in healthy people across ages. Study-wide points: Long-lived donors carried more naive CD4+ cells and greater diversity than aged donors.

The second PCR ran about 6 to 12 cycles with a sample-barcoded 5' primer and J-beta primers. TCRdb re-derived calls from the 5' RACE reads in MiXCR, one entry per CDR3 protein. The sample comprises fewer than 900,000 distinct CDR3 sequences, around 48% of which are singletons, and roughly a third rests with the top ten. Germline V gene data show CDR1 as DFQATT and CDR2 as SNEGSKA (reference sequence). Deletions cut 1 base from V and 2 bases from J, with 8 bases between. The CDR3 runs 13 residues. Input material: blood. This TCR was recovered from a woman in her sixties in good health. The V and J genes are TRBV20-1 and TRBJ1-2; D gene uncertain. CDR3 sequence reads: CSARGASNYGYTF. DNA for the CDR3: TGCAGTGCTAGAGGGGCCTCAAACTATGGCTACACCTTC.